Listed below are T cell receptor beta chains from one sample, sequenced in a study of patients and donors after allogeneic stem cell transplantation. MiXCR, run by TCRdb on the RT-PCR reads, gives a single entry per CDR3 protein. The sample yields roughly 960,000 distinct CDR3 sequences, more than 15% seen once. The sample consisted of blood, either unsorted or a sorted T cell fraction (not recorded which). The origin of the receptors is a human donor who was either an allogeneic HSCT recipient or a stem cell or donor lymphocyte infusion donor (not recorded which). It is not recorded whose cells these are; they may come from a transplant donor. CDR3s include the opening cysteine and the closing phenylalanine or tryptophan.

J: TRBJ1-5
V: TRBV5-1
CDR3: CASSAGTGRDQPQHF

J: TRBJ2-7
V: TRBV6-6
CDR3: CASMRGIGYEQYF

J: TRBJ2-1
V: TRBV25-1
CDR3: CASSETGPNEQFF

J: TRBJ1-2
V: TRBV6-5
CDR3: CASSYSASRDINYGYTF

J: TRBJ2-3
V: TRBV10-3
CDR3: CAISESRGTTDTQYF

J: TRBJ2-7
V: TRBV20-1
CDR3: CSAWTSGSKGYEQYF

J: TRBJ2-7
V: TRBV29-1
CDR3: CSVEDPGRDYEQYF

J: TRBJ2-4
V: TRBV2
CDR3: CASTEGRGAKNIQYF

J: TRBJ2-3
V: TRBV27
CDR3: CASLALAGPTDTQYF

J: TRBJ1-3
V: TRBV7-6
CDR3: CASSLFSRMVDGNTIYF

J: TRBJ2-2
V: TRBV6-1
CDR3: CASSRRRPGNTGELFF

J: TRBJ2-2
V: TRBV2
CDR3: CASSEVRAATGELFF

J: TRBJ1-4
V: TRBV12-3/TRBV12-4
CDR3: CASSPEDFSEKLFF

J: TRBJ2-2
V: TRBV20-1
CDR3: CSARAAGGSNTGELFF

J: TRBJ1-1
V: TRBV9
CDR3: CASSVTTGDSGDTEAFF

J: TRBJ1-6
V: TRBV25-1
CDR3: CASQGYSYNSPLHF

J: TRBJ2-1
V: TRBV10-3
CDR3: CAIKGESGRKFF

J: TRBJ2-2
V: TRBV6-1
CDR3: CATGIRTGFNTGELFF